The text below deals with one T cell receptor (beta chain). Its antigen remains unidentified. The Oncomine TCR Beta short-read assay sequenced DNA from cultured CD4+ T cells. MiXCR was run by TCRdb on the PCR reads, yielding one entry per CDR3 protein. The table shows 15,000 to 20,000 distinct CDR3 sequences, with about 40% occurring only once. The CDR3 is made up of 15 amino acids. V was clipped by 6 bases and J by 7 bases, with 21 bases between them. From germline, CDR1 is MDHEN and CDR2 SYDVKM. The source of the sample is a study of vaccination and CD4 T cells after COVID-19. Study at large: Controls had a CEFX pool, an HIV-1 Nef pool, or no peptide added.

Regarding treatment: roughly ten-day PBMC culture with coronavirus spike peptide pools or control peptides (ViraFEST assay). The clonotype comes from a human donor who had recovered from COVID-19. This chain uses TRBV28 with TRBJ2-5, with D perhaps assigned TRBD1 or TRBD2 (5 bases each). The sample was CD4+ T cells from blood, cultured in vitro. CDR3: CASSLRDGLLRTQYF. CDR3 nucleotide sequence: TGTGCCAGCAGCCTCCGGGACGGCCTTTTGAGGACCCAGTACTTC.